The subject of this entry is one T cell receptor (beta chain). This specimen comes from a study of cytomegalovirus exposure and HLA in healthy donors. Germline trimming cut 6 bases from V and 6 bases from J; bases unmatched to any gene: 4. From germline, CDR1 is SGHTA and CDR2 FQGTGA. The CDR3 is made up of 13 amino acids. PCR used 60 Vbeta primers and 13 Jbeta primers. Measured with immunoSEQ multiplex PCR; TCRdb has only the in-frame clones, and not every one. The data hold around 130,000 clones, with around 80% observed a single time. The specimen was PBMCs. The sequence derives from a woman aged 18-29 years in good health and CMV-seropositive. The chain employs TRBV7-3 and TRBJ2-2; the match to TRBD1 covers 7 bases. The CDR3 sequence: CASRGTGAGELFF. CDR3 bases: TGTGCCAGCAGGGGAACAGGGGCCGGGGAGCTGTTTTTT.